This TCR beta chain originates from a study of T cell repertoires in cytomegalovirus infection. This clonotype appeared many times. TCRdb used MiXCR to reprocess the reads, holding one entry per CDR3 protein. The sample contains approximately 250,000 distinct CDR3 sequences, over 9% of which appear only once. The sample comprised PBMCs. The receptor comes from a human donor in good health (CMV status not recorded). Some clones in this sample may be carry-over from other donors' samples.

The CDR3 is CASSKTGSLGIGELFF. CDR3 bases: TGTGCCAGCAGCAAGACAGGGAGTCTCGGCATCGGGGAGCTGTTTTTT. The J gene is TRBJ2-2, the V gene TRBV5-5, with 7 bases aligning to TRBD1. V dropped 4 bases and J dropped 7; count of bases not matched to a gene: 13. The germline V gene has CDR1 SGHKS and CDR2 YYEKEE (reference sequence). The CDR3 contains 16 residues.